This passage covers 13 T cell receptor beta chains from one sample sequenced in a study of cytomegalovirus exposure and HLA in healthy donors. Produced via immunoSEQ multiplex PCR; TCRdb's table is partial and in-frame only. This table holds 110,000 or so clones, approximately 96% found once. Sequenced sample: PBMCs. The source is a woman between 18 and 29 years old in good health and CMV-seronegative.

The J gene is TRBJ1-5, the V gene TRBV4-2; D ambiguous. This CDR3 has 15 residues. Per germline, CDR1 LGHNA and CDR2 YNFKEQ. Trimming removed 0 bases from V and 4 bases from J, with 10 bases in between. The CDR3 DNA follows: TGTGCCAGCAGCCAAGATAGTGCGCCAAATCAGCCCCAGCATTTT. As protein: CASSQDSAPNQPQHF.

V is TRBV6-1 and J is TRBJ2-4; D is perhaps TRBD2 (6 bases). CDR1 is MNHNS and CDR2 is SASEGT in the germline V gene. This CDR3 region has 16 residues. Trimming pared 2 bases from V and 0 bases from J, leaving 11 bases between. The DNA of the CDR3 is TGTGCCAGCAGTGAACCGGGACTGTTAGCCAAAAACATTCAGTACTTC. Its protein product is CASSEPGLLAKNIQYF.

This chain joins TRBV28 and TRBJ2-5, with TRBD1 as a possible D gene (5 bases). Germline loops: CDR1 MDHEN, CDR2 SYDVKM. The germline V and J ends were trimmed by 6 bases and 3 bases, with 23 bases remaining between them. This CDR3 has 17 amino acids. This chain's CDR3 is CASRNSPVPPGKETQYF. CDR3 coding DNA: TGTGCCAGCAGAAACAGCCCCGTCCCTCCAGGGAAAGAGACCCAGTACTTC.

The chain is built from TRBV4-2 and TRBJ2-1, with 10 bases matching TRBD1. CDR3 length: 21 residues. J was trimmed by 8 bases and V by 4 bases; bases with no gene match: 26. Germline V CDR1 and CDR2: LGHNA, YNFKEQ. The CDR3 loop reads CASSPRAAGTGVSQAWDEQFF. CDR3 nucleotide sequence: TGTGCCAGCAGCCCCCGGGCCGCCGGGACAGGGGTCTCACAGGCTTGGGATGAGCAGTTCTTC.

The gene calls are TRBV5-1 and TRBJ1-6; D uncertain. The CDR3 totals 15 residues. Trimming pared 5 bases from V and 10 bases from J, leaving 19 bases between. Germline lookup yields CDR1 SGHRS and CDR2 YFSETQ. In DNA, the CDR3 is TGCGCCAGCAGTCCCGATGAGGGTATGAGGTCACCCCTCCACTTT. Translation gives CASSPDEGMRSPLHF.

This chain joins TRBV7-9 and TRBJ2-7; no definite D call. V was cut by 4 bases and J by 0 bases, with 7 bases left in between. CDR3 size: 13 residues. Germline CDR1 is SEHNR and CDR2 is FQNEAQ (reference sequence). CDR3 residues: CASSSSSSYEQYF. The CDR3, as DNA: TGTGCCAGCAGCTCGAGTAGCTCCTACGAGCAGTACTTC.

The chain joins TRBV27 to TRBJ1-2, with D tentatively TRBD1 (5 bases). The CDR3 is 13 residues long. CDR1 and CDR2 from the germline V gene are MNHEY and SMNVEV (reference sequence). Trimming took off 3 bases at V and 3 bases at J, with 8 bases between the two ends. CDR3 sequence: CASSLSRDYGYTF. CDR3 coding DNA: TGTGCCAGCAGTTTGTCCAGGGACTATGGCTACACCTTC.

The chain uses TRBV5-1 and TRBJ1-1, with TRBD1 as a possible D gene (6 bases). The CDR3 has 14 residues. The germline V and J ends were trimmed by 0 bases and 6 bases, with 12 bases remaining between them. Germline assignment: CDR1 SGHRS and CDR2 YFSETQ. The CDR3 sequence is CASSLGTGSAEAFF. The CDR3 coding sequence is TGCGCCAGCAGCTTGGGAACAGGGTCAGCTGAAGCTTTCTTT.

The rearrangement joins TRBV27 to TRBJ1-2, with 7 positions matching TRBD1. In germline, CDR1 is MNHEY, CDR2 SMNVEV (reference sequence). With 4 bases clipped from V and 5 bases from J, the junction kept 10 bases outside the gene matches. This CDR3 has 15 residues. The CDR3 protein is CASSYRQGEYYGYTF. As DNA, the CDR3 is TGTGCCAGCAGTTACAGACAGGGCGAGTATTATGGCTACACCTTC.

The chain links TRBV6-1 to TRBJ1-5; 8 bases align to TRBD1. With 3 bases clipped from V and 9 bases from J, the junction kept 10 bases outside the gene matches. The CDR3 spans 15 residues. Germline assignment: CDR1 MNHNS and CDR2 SASEGT. The CDR3 reads CASSEVGQGFWPQHF. The CDR3 DNA reads TGTGCCAGCAGTGAGGTAGGACAGGGCTTCTGGCCCCAGCATTTT.

This chain connects TRBV5-8 to TRBJ2-7, with D possibly TRBD1 on 6 matching bases. Per germline, CDR1 SGHTS and CDR2 YDEGEE. This CDR3 has 12 amino acids. V was shortened by 9 bases and J by 6 bases, with 16 bases between the two germline ends. CDR3 coding DNA: TGTGCCAATTGGGACATCTGGAGCGAGCAGTACTTC. It is translated as CANWDIWSEQYF.

The chain joins TRBV5-8 to TRBJ2-5; 9 bases are shared with TRBD1. Germline CDR1 reads SGHTS; CDR2 reads YDEGEE. The CDR3 contains 15 residues. V dropped 4 bases and J dropped 5; count of bases not matched to a gene: 9. Here the CDR3 DNA reads TGTGCCAGCAGCGCCGGGACAGGGTTTGTGGAGACCCAGTACTTC. Translating it yields CASSAGTGFVETQYF.

The sample holds one count of this clone. This chain uses TRBV27 with TRBJ1-6, with TRBD1 matching 9 bases. CDR1 is MNHEY and CDR2 is SMNVEV in the germline V gene (reference sequence). The ends lost 5 bases at V and 6 bases at J; junction bases unmatched: 5. The CDR3 length is 15 residues. The CDR3 DNA reads as TGTGCCAGCAGTCCCTGGACAGGGGTTAATTCACCCCTCCACTTT. Amino acids: CASSPWTGVNSPLHF.